This T cell receptor beta chain was identified in a study of CD8+ T cells in alopecia areata. Looking at the study overall: Skin-grafted 7-10-week-old female C3H/HeJ mice received tissue from roughly 6-12-month-old C3H/HeJ donors with spontaneous alopecia.

The sequencing template was cDNA reverse transcribed from extracted RNA. Libraries were prepared by immunoSEQ multiplex PCR; TCRdb keeps only in-frame clonotypes and omits some of them. The sample includes about 270,000 clones, none of them occurring once. Pooled cells of cutaneous lymph node origin were sorted on CD4, CD8alpha, NKG2D, NKG2ACE and other markers. General study findings and limits: Patients showed less clear TCR sequence sharing than mice, possibly partly because of HLA diversity. Lesional tissue from the scalp (especially in alopecia totalis/universalis) showed higher clonality than normal scalp. Scalp samples also yield sequences of resident alphabeta T cells from normal skin.

Of note for this clone: Its target is unknown. Genes and germline come from the mouse. The read comes to an end 4 residues before the CDR3 does, leaving the germline J gene to fill in the end.

The V and J ends lost 0 bases and 6 bases, in that order; junction bases with no gene match: 6. CDR3 length equals 15 residues. The V gene's germline CDR1 is NSHNY and CDR2 SYGAGN. V and J are TRBV13-1 and TRBJ2-1; TRBD2 matches 7 bases. This TCR came from a C3H/HeJ mouse with alopecia areata. As its MHC haplotype, the strain has H2-k. Sequenced material: CD4+ T cells sorted from a lymph node. The CDR3 DNA, read in part, is TGTGCCAGCAGTGATGCTCCTGGGGGTCTTGCT. Its protein is CASSDAPGGLA. In full, the CDR3 reads CASSDAPGGLAEQFF.